One sample yielded the 20 T cell receptor beta chains listed below, sequenced in a study of molecular identifiers for immune sequencing clone quantification. Via MiXCR, TCRdb re-called the PCR reads, giving one row per CDR3 protein. This table has just over 95,000 distinct CDR3 sequences, around 24% appearing once. Input material: naive CD8+ T cells from blood, with Jurkat cell RNA spiked in. Subset in this sample: FACS-sorted CD8+CD4-CCR7+CD45RA+ naive T cells. Receptors originate from a human donor in good health. Some libraries in this study had Jurkat cell RNA spiked in.

This clonotype was recorded many times. V gene TRBV25-1 combines with J gene TRBJ2-7, with D unresolved. V was cut by 1 base and J by 4 bases, with 11 bases left in between. This CDR3 has 14 amino acids. The V gene's germline CDR1 is MGHDK and CDR2 SYGVNS. The CDR3 region is CASSEWNTEYEQYF. The CDR3 DNA follows: TGTGCCAGCAGTGAATGGAACACAGAGTACGAGCAGTACTTC.

Concerning this clonotype itself: At one end, the junction sequence differs from germline, possibly due to a read error. The chain couples TRBV27 to TRBJ2-3; D unclear. This CDR3 is 18 amino acids long. Germline values: CDR1 MNHEY, CDR2 SMNVEV (reference sequence). As DNA, the CDR3 is TGTGCCAGCAGACTCACCCCCACCGGACGTTGGAGCACAGATACGCAGAATTTT. As protein: CASRLTPTGRWSTDTQNF.

The rearrangement joins TRBV9 to TRBJ2-1; 7 positions agree with TRBD2. CDR1 is SGDLS, CDR2 YYNGEE, per germline. The CDR3 loop spans 15 amino acids. The junction had 9 bases not matched to a gene; V was cut back by 0 bases and J by 9 bases. This chain's CDR3 is CASSVDGRPVGEQFF. The CDR3 DNA follows: TGTGCCAGCAGCGTAGACGGGAGGCCGGTCGGTGAGCAGTTCTTC.

Details on this clonotype: A much larger clone is a single base away; this may be a read error. J is TRBJ2-5 and V is TRBV7-9; 7 nucleotides agree with TRBD1. V shed 2 bases and J 2 bases; nucleotides not matched to a gene: 5. This CDR3 contains 15 residues. Germline loops: CDR1 SEHNR, CDR2 FQNEAQ (reference sequence). The CDR3 spells CASSLPDREQETQYF. The CDR3 nucleotides are TGTGCCAGCAGCTTACCCGACAGGGAACAAGAGACCCAGTACTTC.

This clonotype came up a few times. With a much larger clone just one base away, this may be a read error. This rearrangement joins TRBV20-1 to TRBJ2-3, with 14 bases aligning to TRBD2. There are 16 residues in the CDR3. V shed 1 base, J shed 2 bases, and the junction held 2 bases outside the gene matches. Looked up from germline, CDR1 is DFQATT and CDR2 is SNEGSKA (reference sequence). CDR3 nucleotide sequence: TGCAGTGCTAGAGGGGGACTAGCGGGAGTCACAGATACGCAGTATTTT. The encoded protein is CSARGGLAGVTDTQYF.

This clonotype was counted ten times or more. The genes are TRBV5-5 and TRBJ1-1, with D uncertain. The germline gives CDR1 SGHKS, CDR2 YYEKEE (reference sequence). The V end lost 2 bases, the J end lost 10 bases, and 12 bases lay between the germline ends. The CDR3 is made up of 12 amino acids. CDR3 sequence: CASSLIDRGAFF. Here the CDR3 DNA reads TGTGCCAGCAGCTTAATTGACCGTGGAGCTTTCTTT.

This clonotype appeared many times. This chain links TRBV7-2 with TRBJ2-7; D perhaps matches TRBD2 (6 bases). CDR3 size: 13 residues. In germline, CDR1 is SGHTA, CDR2 FQGNSA. The V end lost 1 base, the J end lost 4 bases, and 8 bases lay between the germline ends. This CDR3 is CASSLGGVYEQYF. CDR3 DNA sequence: TGTGCCAGCAGCTTAGGGGGGGTATACGAGCAGTACTTC.

In this sample, this clonotype turned up many times. The conserved phenylalanine or tryptophan normally closing the CDR3 is absent here, so this likely arose from a read error. It is unclear where the CDR3 begins or ends on the DNA, so no DNA is shown, and the CDR3 is as TCRdb lists it. This chain uses TRBV5-8 with TRBJ2-7; the table's TRBD2 call for D was not verified on the DNA. The CDR3 spans 9 residues, counting both ends. The germline V gene encodes CDR1 SGHTS and CDR2 YDEGEE. The CDR3 protein is CASNWRAPI.

The chain employs TRBV11-2 and TRBJ2-7; TRBD1 matches at 9 bases. The germline V gene encodes CDR1 SGHAT and CDR2 FQNNGV. Germline trimming cut 1 base from V and 2 bases from J; bases unmatched to any gene: 6. This CDR3 comprises 16 residues. The CDR3 sequence is CASSLVPGQGPYEQYF. CDR3 coding DNA: TGTGCCAGCAGCTTAGTTCCGGGACAGGGCCCCTACGAGCAGTACTTC.

On this clonotype: A much larger clone sits a single nucleotide away, making a read error possible. In this CDR3 the conserved last residue, phenylalanine or tryptophan, is missing, so a read error is likely. The V gene is TRBV20-1, the J gene TRBJ2-7; D unresolved. The CDR3 has 11 residues. The germline V gene encodes CDR1 DFQATT and CDR2 SNEGSKA (reference sequence). Trimming stripped 6 bases from V and 3 bases from J, with 9 bases between. CDR3 DNA sequence: TGCAGTGCCAGGTCGGACTACGAGCAGTACCTC. It translates to CSARSDYEQYL.

In its sample, this clonotype was seen a few times. V usage is TRBV27 and J usage is TRBJ1-5; D is ambiguous. Per germline, CDR1 MNHEY and CDR2 SMNVEV (reference sequence). V was clipped by 0 bases and J by 0 bases, with 0 bases between them. This CDR3 has 13 amino acids. The CDR3 loop is CASSLSSNQPQHF. CDR3 sequence (DNA): TGTGCCAGCAGTTTATCTAGCAATCAGCCCCAGCATTTT.

The rearrangement links TRBV6-2 or TRBV6-3 to TRBJ2-7; the D call may be TRBD1 or TRBD2 (5 bases each). CDR3 length: 20 residues. Germline CDR1 is MNHEY and CDR2 is SVGEGT. V dropped 0 bases and J dropped 0 bases, with 24 bases sitting between them. CDR3 in DNA: TGTGCCAGCAGTTACTCGAAGTCCCCGGGACGGTCCTTCTCCTCCTACGAGCAGTACTTC. Translated, it gives CASSYSKSPGRSFSSYEQYF.

Of note for this clonotype: A much larger clone differs from this one at a single base, so this may be a read error. The chain carries TRBV7-6 and TRBJ2-5; D remains ambiguous. There are 14 residues in the CDR3. Looked up from germline, CDR1 is SGHVS and CDR2 is FNYEAQ. The DNA of the CDR3 is TGTACCAGCAGCTTAGAGACACGACAAGAGACCCAGTACTTC. This codes for CTSSLETRQETQYF. Full variable domain (rest looked up from reference TRBV7-6 and TRBJ2-5): GAGVSQSPRYKVTKRGQDVALRCDPISGHVSLYWYRQALGQGPEFLTYFNYEAQQDKSGLPNDRFSAERPEGSISTLTIQRTEQRDSAMYRCTSSLETRQETQYFGPGTRLLVL.

Many counts were recorded for this clonotype. The rearrangement joins TRBV13 to TRBJ2-3; TRBD1 matches 9 bases. With V trimmed by 4 bases and J by 3 bases, 8 bases remained unmatched. CDR3 length: 16 residues. Germline V lookup: CDR1 PRHDT, CDR2 FYEKMQ (reference sequence). CDR3 region: CASSWRTGASTDTQYF. The CDR3 DNA reads as TGTGCCAGCAGCTGGCGGACAGGGGCGAGTACAGATACGCAGTATTTT.

This clonotype has a handful of counts. The rearrangement joins TRBV19 to TRBJ2-7; 7 nucleotides agree with TRBD2. Germline V CDR1 and CDR2: LNHDA, SQIVND (reference sequence). This CDR3 has 13 residues. J gave up 2 bases and V 7 bases, and 5 bases lay outside the gene matches. The CDR3 bases are TGTGCCAGTACCAACGGGGGGACCTACGAGCAGTACTTC. Amino acids: CASTNGGTYEQYF.

Ten or more counts support this clonotype. This chain connects TRBV27 to TRBJ1-2; D ambiguous. Trimming cost V 5 bases and J 4 bases, with 11 bases left between them. CDR1 and CDR2 from the germline V gene are MNHEY and SMNVEV (reference sequence). The CDR3 extends over 13 amino acids. CDR3 sequence reads: CASSPYDSYGYTF. DNA of the CDR3: TGTGCCAGCAGTCCTTACGATAGCTATGGCTACACCTTC.

This clonotype has only a few counts. Relative to the germline gene, one junction end is altered; a read error may explain this. The J gene is TRBJ1-5, the V gene TRBV5-6; 9 bases are a match to TRBD1. CDR1 and CDR2 (germline): SGHDT, YYEEEE. CDR3 length: 13 amino acids. The CDR3 DNA is TGTGTCAGCAGCCAGACAGGGGGTCAGCCCCAGCATTTT. Translated: CVSSQTGGQPQHF.

This clonotype has ten or more counts. The V gene is TRBV10-3, the J gene TRBJ1-5, with a weak D call TRBD1 (5 bases). V was trimmed by 6 bases and J by 2 bases, leaving 11 bases between them. Germline CDR1 and CDR2: ENHRY and SYGVKD. The CDR3 loop spans 14 amino acids. CDR3 nucleotides: TGTGCCATCAGCCAGGGCGGTGGCAATCAGCCCCAGCATTTT. It yields the protein CAISQGGGNQPQHF.

This clonotype was counted a few times. The gene calls are TRBV19 and TRBJ2-1, with D tentatively TRBD1 (5 bases). Germline V gene sequence: CDR1 LNHDA, CDR2 SQIVND (reference sequence). The V end lost 5 bases, the J end lost 10 bases, and 9 bases lay between the germline ends. This CDR3 region has 11 residues. The CDR3 here is CASSVGPEQFF. As DNA, the CDR3 is TGTGCCAGTAGTGTGGGGCCCGAGCAGTTCTTC.

In this sample, this clonotype turned up many times. The genes are TRBV9 and TRBJ1-1; D not resolved. Trimming stripped 4 bases from V and 6 bases from J, with 16 bases between. The CDR3 runs 14 residues. CDR1 is SGDLS and CDR2 is YYNGEE in the germline V gene. The CDR3, as DNA: TGTGCCAGCAGCCCCCCGGACCGGGAGCCTGAAGCTTTCTTT. As protein: CASSPPDREPEAFF.